This T cell receptor beta chain originates from a study of T-cell reconstitution after alpha-beta-depleted transplantation in children (TCRdb year 2016). With regard to the full study: The study quantitatively tracked T-cell immune reconstitution after TCRalphabeta/CD19-depleted allogeneic hematopoietic cell transplantation in children using TCR repertoire profiling.

At least ten counts were recorded for this clonotype. This receptor's antigen is unknown. Base qualities are not provided; no much larger clone lies one nucleotide away. From the cysteine up to the phenylalanine, the CDR3 has a length of 17 residues. Only the CDR3 DNA is retained, 51 bases long and in frame from the first base. From V the trimming removes 5 bases and from J it removes 5 bases, while the gene matches leave 14 bases of the junction unaccounted for. The germline V gene (reference sequence) provides CDR1 DFQATT and CDR2 SNEGSKA. Results the study describes overall, beyond this receptor: About two months after transplant, the apparently early recovery of alphabetaT-cell counts reportedly depended on just several hundred clones that had expanded rapidly and came from non-depleted graft cells. In some patients, the high TCRbeta diversity seen at day 60 was put down to recipient T cells and intrathymic progenitors that had survived conditioning. Over the following months the frequencies of hyperexpanded clones went down, and after one year T-cell counts and TCRbeta diversity were mostly credited to newly produced T cells.

The library was obtained by PCR. Instrument used: Illumina HiSeq 2500. TCR libraries were prepared with molecular barcoding, using unique molecular identifiers to normalize TCRbeta repertoire quantification. Using fastp trimming at Q25 and MiXCR clonotype assembly, TCRdb reanalyzed the public sequencing data and kept in-frame beta chains. Every CDR3 protein is listed once, alongside the most common genes and DNA of its rows. Across this sample there are 550,000 to 800,000 distinct CDR3 sequences, with over 10% seen only once. Approximately 0.8% of the sample is in the top ten clones. Explained via the paper, the treatment or condition label denotes: allogeneic hematopoietic cell transplantation with graft depleted of TCRalphabeta T cells and CD19 B cells. Transplant recipients were children who received TCRalphabeta/CD19-depleted allogeneic hematopoietic cell grafts.

The V and J genes are TRBV20-1 and TRBJ2-3; TRBD2 fits 12 bases in the junction. This specimen consisted of PBMCs, obtained before TCRalphabeta/CD19-depleted stem cell transplant. This clonotype was obtained from a girl aged 2-9 years with congenital amegakaryocytic thrombocytopenia, due to receive a stem cell transplant. DNA sequence: TGCAGTGCTTATTCCCTGACTAGCGGGAGATATGTAGATACGCAGTATTTT. Translated, it reads CSAYSLTSGRYVDTQYF.